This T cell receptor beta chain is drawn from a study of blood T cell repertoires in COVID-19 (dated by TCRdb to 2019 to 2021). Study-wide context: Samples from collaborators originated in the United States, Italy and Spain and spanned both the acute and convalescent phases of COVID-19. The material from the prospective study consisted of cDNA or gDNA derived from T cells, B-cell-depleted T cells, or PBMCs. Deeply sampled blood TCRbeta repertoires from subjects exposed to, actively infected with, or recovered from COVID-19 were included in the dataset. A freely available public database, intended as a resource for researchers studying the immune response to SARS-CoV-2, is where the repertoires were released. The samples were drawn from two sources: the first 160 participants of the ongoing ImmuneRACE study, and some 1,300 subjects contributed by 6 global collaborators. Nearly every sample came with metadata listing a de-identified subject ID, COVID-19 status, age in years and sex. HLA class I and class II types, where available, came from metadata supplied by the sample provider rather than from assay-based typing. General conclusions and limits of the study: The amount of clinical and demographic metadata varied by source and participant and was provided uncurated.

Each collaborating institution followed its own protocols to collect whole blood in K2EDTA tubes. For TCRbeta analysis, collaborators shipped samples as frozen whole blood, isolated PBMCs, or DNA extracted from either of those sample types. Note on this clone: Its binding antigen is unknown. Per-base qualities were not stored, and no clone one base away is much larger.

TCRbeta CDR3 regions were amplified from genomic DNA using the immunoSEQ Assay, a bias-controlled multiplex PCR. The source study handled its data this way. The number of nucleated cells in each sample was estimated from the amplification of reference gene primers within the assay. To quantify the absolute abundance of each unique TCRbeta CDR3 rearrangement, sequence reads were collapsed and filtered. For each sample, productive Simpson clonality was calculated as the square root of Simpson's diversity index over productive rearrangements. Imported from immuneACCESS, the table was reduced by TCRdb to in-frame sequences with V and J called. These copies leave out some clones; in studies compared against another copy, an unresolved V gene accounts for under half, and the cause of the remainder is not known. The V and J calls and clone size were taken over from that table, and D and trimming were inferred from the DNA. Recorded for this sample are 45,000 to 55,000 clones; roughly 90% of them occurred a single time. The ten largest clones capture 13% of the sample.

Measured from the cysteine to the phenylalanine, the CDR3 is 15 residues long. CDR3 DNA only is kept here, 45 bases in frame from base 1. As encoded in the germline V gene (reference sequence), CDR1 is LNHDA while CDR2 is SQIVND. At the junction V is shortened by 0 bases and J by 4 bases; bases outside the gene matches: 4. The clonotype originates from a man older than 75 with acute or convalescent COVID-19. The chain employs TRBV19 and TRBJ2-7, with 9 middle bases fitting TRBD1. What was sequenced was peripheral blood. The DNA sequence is TGTGCCAGTAGTATAGAAGGGACAGGGAGTTACGAGCAGTACTTC. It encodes CASSIEGTGSYEQYF.